This T cell receptor beta chain is drawn from a study of cytomegalovirus exposure and HLA in healthy donors. This PCR relied on a set of 60 Vbeta primers and 13 Jbeta primers. Method: immunoSEQ multiplex PCR; TCRdb's copy keeps in-frame clones and lacks some. The data hold about 180,000 clones, with about three quarters observed a single time. In the case of this clone: The target antigen is unknown.

V was pared by 4 bases and J by 2 bases, with 9 bases of the junction left unmatched. CDR1 is MGHRA and CDR2 is YSYEKL in the germline V gene. This CDR3 spans 18 amino acids. Study results and limitations: The authors enumerated 180 or so TCR beta chains as linked to cytomegalovirus.

J is TRBJ2-2 and V is TRBV4-1, with 11 bases that match TRBD2. The sequencing sample was made of PBMCs. The receptor was derived from a man aged 40-49 years in good health and CMV-seronegative. The DNA for the CDR3 is TGCGCCAGCAGCCGCGGGCTAGCGGGGGGTCCTAACACCGGGGAGCTGTTTTTT. Translated, it gives CASSRGLAGGPNTGELFF.